A selection of T cell receptor beta chains follows, all from one sample in a study of T cell responses to AZD1222 COVID-19 vaccine. The protocol was immunoSEQ multiplex PCR, while the TCRdb copy is restricted to in-frame clones and leaves out a portion. This sample has some 81,000 clones, with about 86% found just once. The sequencing here drew on peripheral blood, taken 28 days after the second AZD1222 dose. These receptors all come from an adult who received the AZD1222 COVID-19 vaccine. Both conserved end residues are part of each CDR3. The order of the fields is V gene, J gene, D gene, clone size, CDR3 protein, CDR3 DNA. The D gene is left open where the match is weak. Expanded clones get a size class; other rows say once, few or many, or leave the size out.

>TRBV24-1|TRBJ2-2|-|-
CATSPGVGGGITGELFF
TGTGCCACCAGTCCTGGCGTTGGCGGAGGGATTACCGGGGAGCTGTTTTTT
>TRBV5-1|TRBJ2-7|TRBD2|-
CASSWGTSGGAPSYEQYF
TGCGCCAGCAGCTGGGGGACTAGCGGGGGCGCCCCCTCCTACGAGCAGTACTTC
>TRBV11-2|TRBJ1-2|-|-
CASSLVLKRGTGGYTF
TGTGCCAGCAGCTTAGTTTTGAAGCGGGGCACGGGCGGCTACACCTTC
>TRBV9|TRBJ1-5|-|-
CASSVGPINQPQHF
TGTGCCAGCAGCGTAGGACCGATTAATCAGCCCCAGCATTTT
>TRBV5-4|TRBJ2-7|TRBD2|-
CASSPGGSLSYEQYF
TGTGCCAGCAGCCCGGGGGGGAGTCTCTCCTACGAGCAGTACTTC
>TRBV12-5|TRBJ2-2|TRBD1|-
CASGLGQGDTGELFF
TGTGCTAGTGGTTTGGGCCAGGGGGACACCGGGGAGCTGTTTTTT
>TRBV27|TRBJ2-1|TRBD2|-
CASSRSSGMGAGSYNEQFF
TGTGCCAGCAGTCGCTCTAGCGGGATGGGGGCCGGGTCCTACAATGAGCAGTTCTTC
>TRBV7-2|TRBJ1-4|-|-
CASSLNLARGINEKLFF
TGTGCCAGCAGCTTGAATCTGGCAAGGGGTATTAATGAAAAACTGTTTTTT
>TRBV30|TRBJ2-2|TRBD2|large
CAWSVPAGANTGELFF
TGTGCCTGGAGTGTCCCGGCGGGAGCGAACACCGGGGAGCTGTTTTTT
>TRBV28|TRBJ2-7|-|-
CASSNYEQYF
TGTGCCAGCAGTAACTACGAGCAGTACTTC
>TRBV3-1/TRBV3-2|TRBJ2-5|TRBD1|-
CASSQSGGGETQYF
TGTGCCAGCAGCCAGTCAGGGGGCGGGGAGACCCAGTACTTC
>TRBV19|TRBJ1-1|-|-
CASNFGTRATEAFF
TGTGCCAGTAATTTTGGGACAAGGGCCACTGAAGCTTTCTTT
>TRBV6-5|TRBJ1-6|-|-
CASRTLTSPLHF
TGTGCCAGCCGGACCCTCACTTCACCCCTCCACTTT
>TRBV5-1|TRBJ2-7|-|-
CASSSQGPEYF
TGCGCCAGCAGCTCCCAGGGTCCGGAGTACTTC
>TRBV6-5|TRBJ1-1|-|once
CASSLEGTEAFF
TGTGCCAGCAGCCTCGAAGGCACTGAAGCTTTCTTT
>TRBV10-3|TRBJ2-7|-|-
CAISESSGAGAHGGPYEQYF
TGTGCCATCAGTGAGTCAAGCGGCGCGGGAGCCCACGGGGGGCCCTACGAGCAGTACTTC
>TRBV11-3|TRBJ2-2|-|few
CASSLDHMEVRELFF
TGTGCCAGCAGCTTAGACCACATGGAGGTCCGGGAGCTGTTTTTT
>TRBV4-1|TRBJ1-1|-|-
CASSQEIPGNTEAFF
TGCGCCAGCAGCCAAGAGATCCCCGGGAACACTGAAGCTTTCTTT
>TRBV6-5|TRBJ1-1|-|-
CASSTQQGTGTEAFF
TGTGCCAGCAGTACCCAACAGGGTACGGGCACTGAAGCTTTCTTT
>TRBV7-6|TRBJ2-5|-|once
CASRGVDQETQYF
TGTGCCAGCAGAGGGGTAGACCAAGAGACCCAGTACTTC
>TRBV6-1|TRBJ1-5|-|-
CASSEVKEAGNQPQHF
TGTGCCAGCAGTGAAGTTAAGGAGGCGGGCAATCAGCCCCAGCATTTT
>TRBV10-3|TRBJ2-3|TRBD2|-
CAISPREGTDTQYF
TGTGCCATCAGTCCCCGGGAGGGCACAGATACGCAGTATTTT
>TRBV5-4|TRBJ1-4|TRBD1|-
CASSLGGPGQSNEKLFF
TGTGCCAGCAGCTTGGGGGGGCCGGGACAGTCTAATGAAAAACTGTTTTTT
>TRBV5-6|TRBJ1-3|TRBD1|-
CASSLVGQDGDF
TGTGCCAGCAGCTTGGTGGGACAGGATGGGGATTTT
>TRBV6-1|TRBJ1-5|-|-
CASSEIGGMGQPQHF
TGTGCCAGCAGTGAAATAGGAGGGATGGGTCAGCCCCAGCATTTT
>TRBV2|TRBJ2-2|TRBD1|few
CASRGQASNTGELFF
TGTGCCAGCAGAGGACAGGCGTCAAACACCGGGGAGCTGTTTTTT
>TRBV28|TRBJ1-2|TRBD1|few
CAARTGASYGYTF
TGTGCCGCCAGGACAGGGGCCAGCTATGGCTACACCTTC
>TRBV30|TRBJ2-5|-|once
CAWSSRGSKETQYF
TGTGCCTGGAGTAGCAGAGGATCTAAAGAGACCCAGTACTTC
>TRBV18|TRBJ1-5|-|-
CASSPPSAASNQPQHF
TGTGCCAGCTCACCACCGTCGGCAGCTAGCAATCAGCCCCAGCATTTT